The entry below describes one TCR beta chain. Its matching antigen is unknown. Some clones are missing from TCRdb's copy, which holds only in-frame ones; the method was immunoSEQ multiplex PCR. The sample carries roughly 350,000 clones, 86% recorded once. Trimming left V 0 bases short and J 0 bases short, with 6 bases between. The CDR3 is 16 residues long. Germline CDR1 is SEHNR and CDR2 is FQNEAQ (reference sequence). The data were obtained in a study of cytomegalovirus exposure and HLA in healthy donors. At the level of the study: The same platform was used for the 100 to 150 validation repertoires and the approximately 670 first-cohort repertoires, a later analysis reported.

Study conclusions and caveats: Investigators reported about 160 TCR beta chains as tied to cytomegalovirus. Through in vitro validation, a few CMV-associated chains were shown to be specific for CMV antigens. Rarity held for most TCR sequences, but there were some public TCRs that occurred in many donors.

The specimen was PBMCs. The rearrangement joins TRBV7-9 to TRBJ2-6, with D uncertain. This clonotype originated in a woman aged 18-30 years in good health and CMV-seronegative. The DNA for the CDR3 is TGTGCCAGCAGCTTAGCTACAGACTCTGGGGCCAACGTCCTGACTTTC. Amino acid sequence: CASSLATDSGANVLTF.